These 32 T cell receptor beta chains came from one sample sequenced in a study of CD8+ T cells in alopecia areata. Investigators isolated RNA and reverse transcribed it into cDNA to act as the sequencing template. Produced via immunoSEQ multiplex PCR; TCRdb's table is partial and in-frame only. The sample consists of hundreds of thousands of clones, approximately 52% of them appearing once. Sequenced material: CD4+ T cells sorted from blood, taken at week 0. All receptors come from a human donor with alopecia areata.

The CDR3 DNA is TGCAGCGTTGGGCAGGCGACGTCCTACGAGCAGTACTTC. It encodes CSVGQATSYEQYF. V is TRBV29-1 and J is TRBJ2-7; D is undetermined. The CDR3 is 13 amino acids. CDR1 and CDR2 (germline): SQVTM, ANQGSEA. Between the trimmed V and J ends, which lost 4 bases and 1 base, there was a span of 11 bases.

CDR3 nucleotide sequence: TGTGCCACCAGCAGAAGCCAGACAAGCAACACTGAAGCTTTCTTT. Its translation: CATSRSQTSNTEAFF. This sequence joins TRBV15 and TRBJ1-1; D is uncertain. Per the germline V gene, CDR1 is LNHNV and CDR2 is YYDKDF (reference sequence). This CDR3 spans 15 amino acids. V was trimmed by 2 bases and J by 2 bases, leaving 12 bases between them.

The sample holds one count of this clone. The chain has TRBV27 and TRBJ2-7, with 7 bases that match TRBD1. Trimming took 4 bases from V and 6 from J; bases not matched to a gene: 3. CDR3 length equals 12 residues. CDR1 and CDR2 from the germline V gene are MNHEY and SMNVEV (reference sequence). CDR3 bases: TGTGCCAGCAGTTCCCGGACAGGCGAGCAGTACTTC. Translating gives CASSSRTGEQYF.

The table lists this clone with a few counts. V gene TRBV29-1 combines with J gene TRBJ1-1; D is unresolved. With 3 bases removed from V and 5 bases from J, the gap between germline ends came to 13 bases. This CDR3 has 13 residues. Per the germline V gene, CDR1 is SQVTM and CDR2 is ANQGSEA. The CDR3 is CSVEGVFGTEAFF. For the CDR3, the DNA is TGCAGCGTTGAGGGCGTCTTTGGGACTGAAGCTTTCTTT. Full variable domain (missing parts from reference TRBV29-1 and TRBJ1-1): SAVISQKPSRDICQRGTSLTIQCQVDSQVTMMFWYRQQPGQSLTLIATANQGSEATYESGFVIDKFPISRPNLTFSTLTVSNMSPEDSSIYLCSVEGVFGTEAFFGQGTRLTVV.

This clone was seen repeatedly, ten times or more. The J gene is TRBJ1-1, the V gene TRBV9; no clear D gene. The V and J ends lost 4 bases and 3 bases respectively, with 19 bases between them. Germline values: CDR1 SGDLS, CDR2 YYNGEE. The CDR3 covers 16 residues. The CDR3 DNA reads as TGTGCCAGCAGCCCTCCATCTATATGGCTGGACACTGAAGCTTTCTTT. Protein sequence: CASSPPSIWLDTEAFF.

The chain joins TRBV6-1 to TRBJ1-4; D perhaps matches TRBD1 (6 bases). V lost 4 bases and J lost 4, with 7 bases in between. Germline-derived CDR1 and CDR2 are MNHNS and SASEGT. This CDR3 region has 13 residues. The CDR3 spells CASSGTVNEKLFF. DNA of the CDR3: TGTGCCAGCAGTGGGACAGTTAATGAAAAACTGTTTTTT.

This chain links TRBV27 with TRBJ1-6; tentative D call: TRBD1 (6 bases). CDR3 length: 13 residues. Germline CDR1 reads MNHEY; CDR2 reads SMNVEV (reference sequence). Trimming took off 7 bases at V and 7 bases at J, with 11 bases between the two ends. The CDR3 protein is CASTWGTNSPLHF. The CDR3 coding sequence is TGTGCCAGCACCTGGGGGACAAATTCACCCCTCCACTTT.

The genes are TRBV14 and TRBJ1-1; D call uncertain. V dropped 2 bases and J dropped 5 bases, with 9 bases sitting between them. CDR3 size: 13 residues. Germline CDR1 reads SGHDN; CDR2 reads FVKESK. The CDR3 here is CASSQSTGTEAFF. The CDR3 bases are TGTGCCAGCAGCCAATCCACGGGGACTGAAGCTTTCTTT.

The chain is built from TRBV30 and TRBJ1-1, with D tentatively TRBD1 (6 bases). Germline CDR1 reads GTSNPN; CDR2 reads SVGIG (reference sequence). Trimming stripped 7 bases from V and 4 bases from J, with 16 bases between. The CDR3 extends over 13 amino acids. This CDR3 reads CALKQGTGTEAFF. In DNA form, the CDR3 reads TGTGCCTTGAAACAGGGAACGGGCACTGAAGCTTTCTTT.

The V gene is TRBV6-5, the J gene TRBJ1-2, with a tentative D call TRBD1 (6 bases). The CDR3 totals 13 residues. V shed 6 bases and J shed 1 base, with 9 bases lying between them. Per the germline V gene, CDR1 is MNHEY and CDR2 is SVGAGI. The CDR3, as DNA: TGTGCCAGCAGCCAGGGACATAACTATGGCTACACCTTC. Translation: CASSQGHNYGYTF.

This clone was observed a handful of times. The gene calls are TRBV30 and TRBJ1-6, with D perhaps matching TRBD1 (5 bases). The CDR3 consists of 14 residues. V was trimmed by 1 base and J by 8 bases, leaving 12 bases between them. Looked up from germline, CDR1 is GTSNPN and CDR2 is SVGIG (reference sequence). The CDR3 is CAWSAGEGYSPLHF. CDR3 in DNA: TGTGCCTGGAGTGCCGGAGAGGGGTATTCACCCCTCCACTTT.

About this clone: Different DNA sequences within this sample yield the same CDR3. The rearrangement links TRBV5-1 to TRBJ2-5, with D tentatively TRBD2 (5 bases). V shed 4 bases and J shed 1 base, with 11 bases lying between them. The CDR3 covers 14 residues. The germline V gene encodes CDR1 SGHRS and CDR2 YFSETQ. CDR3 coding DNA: TGCGCCAGCAGCGGAGGACGGACCCAAGAGACCCAGTACTTC. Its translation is CASSGGRTQETQYF.

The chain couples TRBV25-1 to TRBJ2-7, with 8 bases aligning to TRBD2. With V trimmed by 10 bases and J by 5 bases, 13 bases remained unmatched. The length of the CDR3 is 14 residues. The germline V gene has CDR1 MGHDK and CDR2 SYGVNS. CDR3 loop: CATQKTPGGDEQYF. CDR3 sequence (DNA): TGTGCCACCCAGAAGACTCCGGGGGGGGACGAGCAGTACTTC.

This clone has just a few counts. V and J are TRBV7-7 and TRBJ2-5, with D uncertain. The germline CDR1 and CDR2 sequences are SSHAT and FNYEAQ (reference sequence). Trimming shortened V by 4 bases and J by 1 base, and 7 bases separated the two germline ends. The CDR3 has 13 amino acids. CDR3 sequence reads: CASSYNLQETQYF. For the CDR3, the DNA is TGTGCCAGCAGCTACAACCTCCAAGAGACCCAGTACTTC.

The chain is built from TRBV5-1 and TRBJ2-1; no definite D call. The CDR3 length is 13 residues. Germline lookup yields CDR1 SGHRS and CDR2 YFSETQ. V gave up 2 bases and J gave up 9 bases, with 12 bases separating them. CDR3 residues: CASSFGSLGEQFF. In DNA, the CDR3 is TGCGCCAGCAGCTTTGGTTCCCTTGGTGAGCAGTTCTTC.

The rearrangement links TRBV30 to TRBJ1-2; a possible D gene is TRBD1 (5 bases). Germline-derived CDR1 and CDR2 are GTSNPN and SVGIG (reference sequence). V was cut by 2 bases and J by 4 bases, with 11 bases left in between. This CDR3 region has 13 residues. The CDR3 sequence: CAWSNAGPYGYTF. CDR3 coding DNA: TGTGCCTGGAGTAACGCAGGGCCCTATGGCTACACCTTC.

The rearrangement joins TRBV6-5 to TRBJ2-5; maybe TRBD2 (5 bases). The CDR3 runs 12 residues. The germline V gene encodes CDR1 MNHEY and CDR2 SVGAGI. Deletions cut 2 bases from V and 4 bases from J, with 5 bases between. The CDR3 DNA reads TGTGCCAGCAGTTACGAGGGAGAGACCCAGTACTTC. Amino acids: CASSYEGETQYF.

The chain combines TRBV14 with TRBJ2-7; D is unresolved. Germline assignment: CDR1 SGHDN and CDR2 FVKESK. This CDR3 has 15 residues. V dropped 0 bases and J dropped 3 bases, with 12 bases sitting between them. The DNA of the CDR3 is TGTGCCAGCAGCCAAGATTGGGCAGGACGCTACGAGCAGTACTTC. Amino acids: CASSQDWAGRYEQYF.

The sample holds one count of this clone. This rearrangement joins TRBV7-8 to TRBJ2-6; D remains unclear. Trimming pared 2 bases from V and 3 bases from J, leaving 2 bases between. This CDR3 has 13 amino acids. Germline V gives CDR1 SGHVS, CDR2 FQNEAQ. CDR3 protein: CASSLRGANVLTF. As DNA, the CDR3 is TGTGCCAGCAGCTTACGTGGGGCCAACGTCCTGACTTTC.

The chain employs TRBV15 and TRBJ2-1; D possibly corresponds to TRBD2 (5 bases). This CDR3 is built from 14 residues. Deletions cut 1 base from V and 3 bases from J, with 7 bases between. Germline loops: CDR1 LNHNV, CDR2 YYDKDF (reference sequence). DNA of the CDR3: TGTGCCACCAGCAGAGCCGGGAACTACAATGAGCAGTTCTTC. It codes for CATSRAGNYNEQFF.

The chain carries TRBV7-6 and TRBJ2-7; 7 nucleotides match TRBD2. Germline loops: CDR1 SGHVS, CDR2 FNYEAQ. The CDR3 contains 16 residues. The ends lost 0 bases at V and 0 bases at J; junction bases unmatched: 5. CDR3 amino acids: CASSLAEAGSSYEQYF. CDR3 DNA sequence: TGTGCCAGCAGCTTAGCCGAAGCGGGGAGCTCCTACGAGCAGTACTTC.

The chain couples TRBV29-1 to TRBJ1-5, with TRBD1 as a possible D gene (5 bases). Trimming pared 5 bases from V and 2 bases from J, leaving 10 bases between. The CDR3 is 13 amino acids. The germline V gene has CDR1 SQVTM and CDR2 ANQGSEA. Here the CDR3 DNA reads TGCAGCGTTATCCCACAGGGCAATCAGCCCCAGCATTTT. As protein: CSVIPQGNQPQHF.

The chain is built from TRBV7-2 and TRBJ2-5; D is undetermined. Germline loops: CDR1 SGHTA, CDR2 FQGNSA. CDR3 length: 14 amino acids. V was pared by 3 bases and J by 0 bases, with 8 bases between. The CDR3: CASSFMANQETQYF. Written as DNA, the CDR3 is TGTGCCAGCAGCTTTATGGCGAACCAAGAGACCCAGTACTTC.

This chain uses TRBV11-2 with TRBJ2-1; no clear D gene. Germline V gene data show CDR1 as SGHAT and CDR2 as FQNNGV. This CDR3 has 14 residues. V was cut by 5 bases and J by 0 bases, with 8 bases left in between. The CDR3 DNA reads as TGTGCCAGCAGCACGGGTGTCTCCTACAATGAGCAGTTCTTC. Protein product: CASSTGVSYNEQFF.

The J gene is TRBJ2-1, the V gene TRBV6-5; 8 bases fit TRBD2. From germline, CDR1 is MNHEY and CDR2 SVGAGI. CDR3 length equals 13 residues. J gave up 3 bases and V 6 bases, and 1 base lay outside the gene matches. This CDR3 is CASSREGYNEQFF. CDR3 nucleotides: TGTGCCAGCAGCCGGGAGGGCTACAATGAGCAGTTCTTC.

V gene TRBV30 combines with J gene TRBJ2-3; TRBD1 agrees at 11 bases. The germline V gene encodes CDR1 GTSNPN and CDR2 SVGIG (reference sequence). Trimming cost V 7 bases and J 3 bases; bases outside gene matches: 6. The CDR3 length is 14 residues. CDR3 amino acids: CAYSGTGGTDTQYF. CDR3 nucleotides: TGTGCCTACAGCGGGACAGGGGGGACAGATACGCAGTATTTT.

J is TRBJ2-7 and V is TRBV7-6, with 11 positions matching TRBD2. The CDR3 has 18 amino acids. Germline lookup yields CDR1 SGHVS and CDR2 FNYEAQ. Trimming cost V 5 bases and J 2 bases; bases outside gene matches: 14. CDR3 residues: CASSTHRGTSGRTYEQYF. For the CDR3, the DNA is TGTGCCAGCAGCACACATCGAGGGACTAGCGGAAGAACCTACGAGCAGTACTTC.

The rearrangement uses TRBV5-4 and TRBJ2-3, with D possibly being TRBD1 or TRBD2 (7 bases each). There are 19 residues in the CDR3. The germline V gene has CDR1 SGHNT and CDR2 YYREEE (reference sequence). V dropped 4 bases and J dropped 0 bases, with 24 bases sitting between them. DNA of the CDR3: TGTGCCAGCAGCCACGCGACAGGGTCGGGGGGATTTAGCACAGATACGCAGTATTTT. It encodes CASSHATGSGGFSTDTQYF.

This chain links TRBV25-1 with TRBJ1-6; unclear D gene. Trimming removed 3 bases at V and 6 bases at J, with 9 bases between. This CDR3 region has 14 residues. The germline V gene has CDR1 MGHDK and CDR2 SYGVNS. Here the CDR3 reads CASSEARSNSPLHF. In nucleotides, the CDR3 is TGTGCCAGCAGTGAGGCGAGGAGTAATTCACCCCTCCACTTT.

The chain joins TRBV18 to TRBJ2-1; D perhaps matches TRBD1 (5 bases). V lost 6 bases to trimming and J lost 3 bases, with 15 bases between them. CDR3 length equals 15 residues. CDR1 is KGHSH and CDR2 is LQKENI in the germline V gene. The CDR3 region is CASSRTNGNYNEQFF. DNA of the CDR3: TGTGCCAGCTCGCGGACAAATGGGAACTACAATGAGCAGTTCTTC.

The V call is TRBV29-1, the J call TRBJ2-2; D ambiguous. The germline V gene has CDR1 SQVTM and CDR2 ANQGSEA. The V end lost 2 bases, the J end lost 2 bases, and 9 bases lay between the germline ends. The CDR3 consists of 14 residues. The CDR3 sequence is CSVELVPNTGELFF. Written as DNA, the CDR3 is TGCAGCGTTGAACTAGTGCCAAACACCGGGGAGCTGTTTTTT.

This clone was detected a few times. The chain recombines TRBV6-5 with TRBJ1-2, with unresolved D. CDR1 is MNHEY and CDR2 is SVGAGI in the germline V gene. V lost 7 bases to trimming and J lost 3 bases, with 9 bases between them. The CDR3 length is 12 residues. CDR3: CASIGRDYGYTF. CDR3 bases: TGTGCCAGCATTGGACGTGACTATGGCTACACCTTC.